This T cell receptor beta chain was documented in a study of cytomegalovirus exposure and HLA in healthy donors. Background on the study: Researchers found that roughly 81% of over 350 genotyped donors fell within the Caucasian-associated ancestry cluster.

Whole-study findings and limits: Being productive about 87% or about 30% of the time was typical of most TCR beta V segments in an earlier analysis. Follow-up analysis later connected one missense variant in DCLRE1C with trimming of TCR beta V- and J-genes.

Amplification used 60 Vbeta primers and 13 Jbeta primers. Sequenced by immunoSEQ multiplex PCR; TCRdb stores in-frame clones only, minus some. The table records about 150,000 clones, approximately 81% of them present only once. This clone was observed once. The antigen remains undetermined. The sample consisted of PBMCs. This TCR derives from a man aged 45-60 years in good health and CMV-seropositive.

The CDR3 bases are TGTGCCAGCAGTTCGGGACTCCTGAGCTCCTACGAGCAGTACTTC. Its translation: CASSSGLLSSYEQYF. The rearrangement uses TRBV28 and TRBJ2-7, with a tentative D call TRBD2 (6 bases). With 4 bases removed from V and 0 bases from J, the gap between germline ends came to 13 bases. The CDR3 consists of 15 residues. Germline V gene data show CDR1 as MDHEN and CDR2 as SYDVKM.